The subject of this entry is one T cell receptor (beta chain). Its antigen is currently unknown. Measured with immunoSEQ multiplex PCR; TCRdb has only the in-frame clones, and not every one. The repertoire has around 30,000 clones, around 67% of them found once; the top ten carry 14%. The sample originates from a study of vaccination effects on CD4 cells after COVID-19. The ends lost 5 bases at V and 5 bases at J; junction bases unmatched: 8. The germline V gene has CDR1 KGHSH and CDR2 LQKENI. The CDR3 covers 14 residues. Study-wide findings and caveats: Within healthy vaccinees, only 1 of 255 vaccine-induced clones displayed cross-reactivity with common cold coronaviruses. Infection- and vaccine-induced clones contracted markedly late after vaccination.

The ViraFEST assay expanded antigen-specific CD4+ T cells with viral peptide pools before sequencing. When around nine days of culture had elapsed, CD4+ T cells were isolated. Every participant took two doses of the BNT162b2 or mRNA-1273 vaccine. Vaccine recipients had no previous SARS-CoV-2 infection; their nucleocapsid antibodies were negative. The clonotype comes from a human donor who received a COVID-19 vaccine. V and J are TRBV18 and TRBJ1-1; 7 bases fit TRBD1. The sequencing used CD4+ T cells from PBMCs cultured with HCoV-229E spike peptides, collected after COVID-19 vaccination. CDR3 amino acids: CASSASGGRTEAFF. The CDR3 region has the DNA TGTGCCAGCTCAGCTTCAGGGGGACGAACTGAAGCTTTCTTT.